Presented here are 25 T cell receptor beta chains from one specimen sequenced in a study of human T cells and chemical hapten exposure. TCRdb reanalysed the RACE reads using MiXCR and keeps one entry per CDR3 protein. The top ten clones hold about 8% of a sample with some 350,000 distinct CDR3 sequences, about 7% of them seen once. Time point specified: patch test 1, 2 weeks after DPC sensitization. Treatment denoted: therapeutic diphenylcyclopropenone sensitization with weekly scalp DPC. This material consisted of whole blood, taken in connection with sensitization to the hapten diphenylcyclopropenone (DPC). These receptors were taken from a woman younger than 30 with alopecia areata. Some clones in this sample may be carry-over from other donors' samples.

The chain joins TRBV27 to TRBJ2-3; D is perhaps TRBD2 (5 bases). The CDR3 totals 15 residues. The germline V gene encodes CDR1 MNHEY and CDR2 SMNVEV (reference sequence). Trimming pared 5 bases from V and 6 bases from J, leaving 18 bases between. The CDR3 nucleotides read TGTGCCAGCAGTCTTTTGGGCGGGCGCAGGGATACGCAGTATTTT. It is translated as CASSLLGGRRDTQYF.

The rearrangement links TRBV12-5 to TRBJ2-1, with TRBD2 as a possible D gene (5 bases). V was clipped by 1 base and J by 2 bases, with 9 bases between them. This CDR3 has 15 amino acids. Germline V gene lookup returns CDR1 LGHNT and CDR2 FRNRAP. This CDR3 is CASGLGRTAYNEQFF. CDR3 nucleotide sequence: TGTGCTAGTGGTTTGGGACGGACTGCCTACAATGAGCAGTTCTTC.

This clonotype was seen many times. V is TRBV20-1 and J is TRBJ1-1; tentatively, D is TRBD1 (6 bases). The CDR3 sequence is 15 residues long. CDR1 DFQATT and CDR2 SNEGSKA come from the germline V gene (reference sequence). V was trimmed by 4 bases and J by 3 bases, leaving 18 bases between them. The CDR3 loop reads CSATPEQGWYTEAFF. Written as DNA, the CDR3 is TGCAGTGCTACACCCGAACAGGGATGGTACACTGAAGCTTTCTTT.

This clonotype was counted between two and nine times. The genes are TRBV3-1 and TRBJ1-1, with 7 bases identical to TRBD1. V shed 0 bases, J shed 10 bases, and the junction held 8 bases outside the gene matches. Germline assignment: CDR1 LGHDT and CDR2 YNNKEL (reference sequence). The CDR3 length is 14 residues. The chain's CDR3 is CASSQEPRTGGAFF. As DNA, the CDR3 is TGTGCCAGCAGCCAAGAACCTCGGACAGGCGGAGCTTTCTTT.

This clonotype was recorded at least ten times. The V gene is TRBV6-2 or TRBV6-3, the J gene TRBJ2-6; D is possibly TRBD2 (5 bases). This CDR3 is 18 amino acids long. Germline V gene lookup returns CDR1 MNHEY and CDR2 SVGEGT. Between the trimmed V and J ends, which lost 1 base and 0 bases, there was a span of 13 bases. Here the CDR3 reads CASSYFEGTISGANVLTF. CDR3 in DNA: TGTGCCAGCAGTTACTTTGAGGGAACTATCTCTGGGGCCAACGTCCTGACTTTC.

This clonotype was seen only a few times. This chain connects TRBV6-2 or TRBV6-3 to TRBJ1-5, with 7 bases matching TRBD1. V trimming: 5 bases; J trimming: 5 bases; junction bases outside the gene matches: 6. The CDR3 sequence is 14 residues long. The germline V gene has CDR1 MNHEY and CDR2 SVGEGT. The CDR3: CASSHPGGYQPQHF. CDR3 in DNA: TGTGCCAGCAGTCACCCAGGGGGATATCAGCCCCAGCATTTT.

This clonotype turned up a few times. The J gene is TRBJ1-1, the V gene TRBV24-1; 7 bases map to TRBD1. The germline CDR1 and CDR2 sequences are KGHDR and SFDVKD. V lost 3 bases, J lost 0 bases, and 9 bases stayed unmatched. The CDR3 runs 17 residues. CDR3 sequence (DNA): TGTGCCACCAGTGATCCCCGTGAGGGGGCCATGAACACTGAAGCTTTCTTT. This gives the protein CATSDPREGAMNTEAFF.

This clonotype turned up a few times. The rearrangement links TRBV5-6 to TRBJ1-5; 8 positions agree with TRBD1. This CDR3 has 16 residues. Germline CDR1 is SGHDT and CDR2 is YYEEEE. The trim removed 3 bases at V and 4 bases at J, leaving 9 bases unmatched. CDR3 region: CASSSKTGAVNQPQHF. CDR3 DNA sequence: TGTGCCAGCAGCTCAAAGACAGGGGCAGTGAATCAGCCCCAGCATTTT. The complete variable domain, with remaining parts taken from reference TRBV5-6 and TRBJ1-5, reads DAGVTQSPTHLIKTRGQQVTLRCSPKSGHDTVSWYQQALGQGPQFIFQYYEEEERQRGNFPDRFSGHQFPNYSSELNVNALLLGDSALYLCASSSKTGAVNQPQHFGDGTRLSIL.

This clonotype showed up many times. The chain recombines TRBV12-3 or TRBV12-4 with TRBJ2-3; TRBD1 matches 8 bases. The ends lost 8 bases at V and 3 bases at J; junction bases unmatched: 4. The length of the CDR3 is 13 residues. CDR3 residues: CASQGASTDTQYF. As DNA, the CDR3 is TGTGCCAGCCAGGGGGCGTCGACAGATACGCAGTATTTT.

This clonotype was found a few times. The rearrangement uses TRBV5-6 and TRBJ2-6; TRBD1 is a possible D gene (6 bases). Germline V lookup: CDR1 SGHDT, CDR2 YYEEEE. The ends were cut back, 2 bases at V and 4 bases at J, with 22 bases in the middle. The CDR3 has 19 amino acids. Here the CDR3 DNA reads TGTGCCAGCAGCTTCAGCGTGGGGGCCCCCGTCCCGGGGGCCAACGTCCTGACTTTC. Translation: CASSFSVGAPVPGANVLTF.

The V gene is TRBV15, the J gene TRBJ2-1; TRBD2 matches 7 bases. The CDR3 loop spans 12 amino acids. J was trimmed by 8 bases and V by 4 bases; bases with no gene match: 2. Germline values: CDR1 LNHNV, CDR2 YYDKDF (reference sequence). CDR3 DNA: TGTGCCACCAGCATAGCGGGCGATGAGCAGTTCTTC. Amino acids: CATSIAGDEQFF.

This clonotype appeared a few times. The chain is built from TRBV29-1 and TRBJ1-2; the D gene is possibly TRBD1 (6 bases). Germline CDR1 reads SQVTM; CDR2 reads ANQGSEA. CDR3 length equals 13 residues. V was pared by 3 bases and J by 1 base, with 9 bases between. The CDR3 here is CSVETGGNYGYTF. CDR3 bases: TGCAGCGTTGAGACAGGCGGTAACTATGGCTACACCTTC.

This clonotype was detected many times. The rearrangement uses TRBV7-2 and TRBJ2-3, with a tentative D call TRBD2 (6 bases). Deletions cut 5 bases from V and 2 bases from J, with 14 bases between. This CDR3 has 15 residues. CDR1 and CDR2 from the germline V gene are SGHTA and FQGNSA. The CDR3 DNA sequence: TGTGCCAGCAGCCCCACGGGAGTCCTCACAGATACGCAGTATTTT. Encoded protein: CASSPTGVLTDTQYF.

This clonotype has just a few counts. CDR3 residues: CASSLTSGGPETQYF. DNA for the CDR3: TGTGCCAGCAGTCTGACTAGCGGGGGTCCAGAGACCCAGTACTTC. The chain couples TRBV12-3 or TRBV12-4 to TRBJ2-5; 12 nucleotides agree with TRBD2. CDR3 size: 15 residues. V dropped 5 bases and J dropped 4; count of bases not matched to a gene: 5.

V usage is TRBV6-2 or TRBV6-3 and J usage is TRBJ2-6; the match to TRBD2 covers 14 bases. The CDR3 length is 18 residues. V was pared by 4 bases and J by 2 bases, with 4 bases of the junction left unmatched. Germline-derived CDR1 and CDR2 are MNHEY and SVGEGT. This CDR3 reads CASSSTSGGAAGANVLTF. The CDR3 bases are TGTGCCAGCAGTTCGACTAGCGGGGGGGCCGCTGGGGCCAACGTCCTGACTTTC.

This chain joins TRBV18 and TRBJ1-5, with a possible D match to TRBD1 (5 bases). The CDR3 is 14 residues long. Germline V CDR1 and CDR2: KGHSH, LQKENI. Deletions cut 2 bases from V and 5 bases from J, with 10 bases between. Here the CDR3 DNA reads TGTGCCAGCTCACCAGGGGGTGGGGATCAGCCCCAGCATTTT. This gives the protein CASSPGGGDQPQHF.

This clonotype was observed many times. This chain connects TRBV6-5 to TRBJ2-7; TRBD2 aligns across 9 bases. The ends lost 2 bases at V and 0 bases at J; junction bases unmatched: 2. The CDR3 is 15 residues long. Germline CDR1 reads MNHEY; CDR2 reads SVGAGI. CDR3 region: CASSYGGGDSYEQYF. CDR3 in DNA: TGTGCCAGCAGTTACGGCGGGGGGGACTCCTACGAGCAGTACTTC.

This clonotype was recorded many times. The chain combines TRBV5-6 with TRBJ2-3, with no clear D. V lost 0 bases and J lost 4, with 12 bases in between. This CDR3 contains 15 residues. Looked up from germline, CDR1 is SGHDT and CDR2 is YYEEEE. CDR3 coding DNA: TGTGCCAGCAGCTTGGAGGGAACCCAGGCAGATACGCAGTATTTT. Protein: CASSLEGTQADTQYF.

The rearrangement links TRBV11-3 to TRBJ2-7; 9 nucleotides agree with TRBD1. CDR1 and CDR2 (germline): SGHNT, YENEEA. There are 16 residues in the CDR3. V shed 0 bases, J shed 6 bases, and the junction held 9 bases outside the gene matches. CDR3 coding DNA: TGTGCCAGCAGCTTAGACGGGGACAGGGTTGGAAGCGAGCAGTACTTC. As protein: CASSLDGDRVGSEQYF.

This clonotype was counted between two and nine times. The J gene is TRBJ2-7, the V gene TRBV11-1, with 7 nucleotides matching TRBD1. Germline loops: CDR1 SGHAT, CDR2 FQDESV (reference sequence). Trimming at V came to 4 bases and at J to 0 bases, leaving 9 bases not matched to a gene. This CDR3 contains 16 residues. Here the CDR3 reads CASSSQGSLGSYEQYF. As DNA, the CDR3 is TGTGCCAGCAGCTCACAGGGGAGCCTGGGCTCCTACGAGCAGTACTTC.

The V call is TRBV7-9, the J call TRBJ2-7; D perhaps matches TRBD2 (5 bases). In germline, CDR1 is SEHNR, CDR2 FQNEAQ (reference sequence). The length of the CDR3 is 14 residues. Trimming removed 3 bases at V and 2 bases at J, with 11 bases between. CDR3 in amino acids: CASSLEATAYEQYF. In DNA form, the CDR3 reads TGTGCCAGCAGCTTGGAGGCAACCGCCTACGAGCAGTACTTC.

In this sample, this clonotype turned up many times. The rearrangement links TRBV10-3 to TRBJ2-7; perhaps TRBD2 as D (6 bases). This CDR3 region has 14 residues. CDR1 is ENHRY, CDR2 SYGVKD, per germline. V shed 6 bases and J shed 1 base, with 13 bases lying between them. CDR3 sequence (DNA): TGTGCCATCAGAAACCGGGACTCTTCCTACGAGCAGTACTTC. It encodes CAIRNRDSSYEQYF.

The gene calls are TRBV7-2 and TRBJ1-4; tentatively, D is TRBD1 (5 bases). The CDR3 totals 16 residues. Trimming removed 2 bases at V and 7 bases at J, with 17 bases between. The germline V gene encodes CDR1 SGHTA and CDR2 FQGNSA. CDR3 bases: TGTGCCAGCAGCTTAACCCCCGGGGGTCGGGGTGAAAAACTGTTTTTT. Residues: CASSLTPGGRGEKLFF.

This clonotype is a singleton in its sample. The V call is TRBV18, the J call TRBJ1-1; D is unclear. The V gene lost 6 bases and the J gene lost 3 bases, with 11 bases spanning the gap. The CDR3 is made up of 13 amino acids. Germline CDR1 reads KGHSH; CDR2 reads LQKENI. CDR3 DNA: TGTGCCAGCTCCCAGGTGTGGGACACTGAAGCTTTCTTT. Its translation: CASSQVWDTEAFF.

This clonotype was seen only a few times. The V call is TRBV27, the J call TRBJ1-1; D remains ambiguous. Deletions cut 2 bases from V and 0 bases from J, with 10 bases between. The CDR3 consists of 15 residues. Germline V CDR1 and CDR2: MNHEY, SMNVEV (reference sequence). CDR3 amino acids: CASSLRSVMNTEAFF. CDR3 coding DNA: TGTGCCAGCAGTTTACGGTCTGTAATGAACACTGAAGCTTTCTTT.